This TCR beta chain was recovered during a study of T-cell reconstitution after alpha-beta-depleted transplantation in children. The TCRbeta library was prepared with unique molecular identifiers. TCRdb reprocessed the PCR reads with MiXCR, giving one entry per CDR3 protein. This sample yields some 350,000 distinct CDR3 sequences, of which about a tenth are seen a single time; 2% to 2.5% belongs to the top ten. Per the germline V gene, CDR1 is SGHRS and CDR2 is YFSETQ. The V end lost 5 bases, the J end lost 0 bases, and 15 bases lay between the germline ends. This CDR3 has 15 residues. The chain combines TRBV5-1 with TRBJ2-7; the D gene could be TRBD1 or TRBD2 (5 bases each). This clonotype originated in a human donor who donated a stem cell graft to a child with acute lymphoblastic leukemia. This sample comprised PBMCs from the stem cell graft donor, obtained from the stem cell graft. CDR3 in amino acids: CASRYWDQSSYEQYF. Written as DNA, the CDR3 is TGCGCCAGCAGGTATTGGGACCAAAGCTCCTACGAGCAGTACTTC.